A single sample is the source of the 11 T cell receptor beta chains below, sequenced in a study of shared clonotypes between healthy human individuals. The naive CD8 fraction comprised CD45RO-negative cells positively selected for CCR7 and excluded terminally differentiated effector memory CD45RA+ cells. Using immunoSEQ multiplex PCR, the repertoire was profiled, and TCRdb retains in-frame clones only, with some absent. This sample has more than 600,000 clones, with around 92% found just once. The sequenced sample consisted of naive CD8+ T cells sorted from blood. The receptors originated from a man aged 30-40 years in good health.

This clone was detected a few times. This chain connects TRBV7-3 to TRBJ2-7; 7 bases are a match to TRBD1. The CDR3 length is 13 residues. CDR1 and CDR2 (germline): SGHTA, FQGTGA. After removal of 4 bases from V and 4 bases from J, the junction contained 4 bases not matched to a gene. CDR3 loop: CASSSYRGYEQYF. CDR3 in DNA: TGTGCCAGCAGCTCATACAGGGGTTACGAGCAGTACTTC. The full variable domain, its missing parts supplied by reference TRBV7-3 and TRBJ2-7, is GAGVSQTPSNKVTEKGKYVELRCDPISGHTALYWYRQSLGQGPEFLIYFQGTGAADDSGLPNDRFFAVRPEGSVSTLKIQRTERGDSAVYLCASSSYRGYEQYFGPGTRLTVT.

The chain links TRBV11-2 to TRBJ2-1, with TRBD2 matching over 9 bases. J lost 12 bases, V lost 5 bases, and 8 bases had no gene match. Germline-derived CDR1 and CDR2 are SGHAT and FQNNGV. This CDR3 has 13 amino acids. CDR3 in amino acids: CASSVGAGLAQFF. The CDR3 bases are TGTGCCAGCAGCGTGGGCGCGGGACTAGCGCAGTTCTTC. The variable domain in full, with the rest retrieved from reference TRBV11-2 and TRBJ2-1, is EAGVAQSPRYKIIEKRQSVAFWCNPISGHATLYWYQQILGQGPKLLIQFQNNGVVDDSQLPKDRFSAERLKGVDSTLKIQPAKLEDSAVYLCASSVGAGLAQFFGPGTRLTVL.

The chain recombines TRBV27 with TRBJ2-1; TRBD1 aligns across 8 bases. Losses at the gene ends were 8 bases for V and 5 bases for J; bases not matched to a gene: 5. The CDR3 has 13 amino acids. The germline V gene encodes CDR1 MNHEY and CDR2 SMNVEV (reference sequence). The CDR3: CASVDRANNEQFF. CDR3 nucleotide sequence: TGTGCCAGCGTGGACAGGGCAAACAATGAGCAGTTCTTC.

The CDR3 nucleotides are TGTGCCAGCACCCCGGCAGGGCTGGGCGAGACCCAGTACTTC. This encodes CASTPAGLGETQYF. The chain is built from TRBV7-9 and TRBJ2-5; D is perhaps TRBD1 (5 bases). In germline, CDR1 is SEHNR, CDR2 FQNEAQ (reference sequence). This CDR3 spans 14 amino acids. Trimming took 7 bases from V and 5 from J, leaving 17 bases between them.

J is TRBJ1-1 and V is TRBV5-4, with unresolved D. The CDR3 has 12 residues. Germline V gives CDR1 SGHNT, CDR2 YYREEE (reference sequence). Trimming pared 0 bases from V and 6 bases from J, leaving 6 bases between. The CDR3 reads CASSLEQAEAFF. The CDR3 region has the DNA TGTGCCAGCAGCTTGGAGCAGGCTGAAGCTTTCTTT.

V and J are TRBV7-9 and TRBJ2-1, with D maybe TRBD1 (6 bases). CDR1 and CDR2 from the germline V gene are SEHNR and FQNEAQ (reference sequence). The CDR3 consists of 15 residues. The V gene lost 4 bases and the J gene lost 6 bases, with 16 bases spanning the gap. CDR3 sequence: CASSSPLAGVNEQFF. The CDR3, as DNA: TGTGCCAGCAGCTCCCCCCTGGCAGGGGTCAATGAGCAGTTCTTC.

Only one count was recorded for this clone. This chain links TRBV4-1 with TRBJ2-3; 7 bases line up with TRBD2. CDR1 is MGHRA and CDR2 is YSYEKL in the germline V gene. CDR3 length equals 15 residues. J was trimmed by 14 bases and V by 0 bases; bases with no gene match: 14. CDR3 sequence (DNA): TGCGCCAGCAGCCAAGAAGGTAGCGGGTCCGGCCCCGGGTATTTT. Its protein is CASSQEGSGSGPGYF.

This clone has a single count. The V call is TRBV19, the J call TRBJ1-1, with a weak D call TRBD1 (6 bases). The CDR3 sequence is 15 residues long. Between the trimmed V and J ends, which lost 5 bases and 5 bases, there was a span of 18 bases. CDR1 is LNHDA, CDR2 SQIVND, per germline (reference sequence). The CDR3 nucleotides read TGTGCCAGTAGTCTATCGGGGGGCGCGAATACTGAAGCTTTCTTT. Amino acid sequence: CASSLSGGANTEAFF. Using reference TRBV19 and TRBJ1-1 for the parts outside the CDR3, the full variable domain is DGGITQSPKYLFRKEGQNVTLSCEQNLNHDAMYWYRQDPGQGLRLIYYSQIVNDFQKGDIAEGYSVSREKKESFPLTVTSAQKNPTAFYLCASSLSGGANTEAFFGQGTRLTVV.

V is TRBV4-1 and J is TRBJ1-1; the D gene is possibly TRBD1 (6 bases). Germline assignment: CDR1 MGHRA and CDR2 YSYEKL. The length of the CDR3 is 16 residues. V lost 4 bases and J lost 1, with 16 bases in between. CDR3 loop: CASSPQPGQTNTEAFF. CDR3 DNA: TGCGCCAGCAGCCCTCAACCCGGACAGACGAACACTGAAGCTTTCTTT.

This clone was detected once. CDR3 loop: CASSLEAGAPPYGYTF. In nucleotides, the CDR3 is TGTGCCAGCAGCTTGGAGGCAGGGGCCCCTCCTTATGGCTACACCTTC. The chain has TRBV5-5 and TRBJ1-2; possible D gene TRBD1, 6 bases. V was cut by 0 bases and J by 5 bases, with 17 bases left in between. Germline assignment: CDR1 SGHKS and CDR2 YYEKEE (reference sequence). The CDR3 has 16 residues.

The CDR3 loop reads CASSHGPGGPQHF. DNA of the CDR3: TGTGCCAGCAGTCATGGGCCCGGTGGGCCCCAGCATTTT. V gene TRBV27 combines with J gene TRBJ1-5; no definite D call. The CDR3 consists of 13 residues. Trimming shortened V by 5 bases and J by 9 bases, and 14 bases separated the two germline ends. The V gene's germline CDR1 is MNHEY and CDR2 SMNVEV (reference sequence).